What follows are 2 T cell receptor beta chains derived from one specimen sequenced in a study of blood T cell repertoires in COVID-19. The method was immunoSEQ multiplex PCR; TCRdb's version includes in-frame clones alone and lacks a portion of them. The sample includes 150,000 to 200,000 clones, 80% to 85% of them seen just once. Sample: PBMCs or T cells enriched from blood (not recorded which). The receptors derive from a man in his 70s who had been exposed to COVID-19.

The CDR3 DNA is TGCGCCAGCAGCCAAGACTCCGGGACTAGCGGGGGACTCGGGGAGCTGTTTTTT. Translated, it gives CASSQDSGTSGGLGELFF. This sequence joins TRBV4-3 and TRBJ2-2; 14 nucleotides agree with TRBD2. V shed 0 bases and J 7 bases; nucleotides not matched to a gene: 7. Germline CDR1 and CDR2: LGHNA and YSLEER. The CDR3 has 18 amino acids.

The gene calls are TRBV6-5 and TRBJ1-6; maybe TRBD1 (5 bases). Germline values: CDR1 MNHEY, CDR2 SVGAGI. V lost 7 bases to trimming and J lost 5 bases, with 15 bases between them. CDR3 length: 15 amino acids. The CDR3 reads CASTRAGLDNSPLHF. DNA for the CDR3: TGTGCCAGCACCCGGGCAGGGTTGGATAATTCACCCCTCCACTTT.